A single sample is the source of the 5 T cell receptor beta chains below, sequenced in a study of PD-1 blockade in mismatch repair-deficient tumors. The data were produced by immunoSEQ multiplex PCR, yet TCRdb's version contains in-frame clones alone and is incomplete. Altogether around 100,000 clones are present, approximately 80% being singletons, with the ten largest covering 6.3%. The source material was peripheral blood, sampled approximately 35 weeks after starting pembrolizumab. The receptors originated from an adult with mismatch repair-deficient cancer.

This clone was counted a few times. This chain joins TRBV27 and TRBJ1-3, with no clear D. Trimming cost V 0 bases and J 4 bases, with 4 bases left between them. Looked up from germline, CDR1 is MNHEY and CDR2 is SMNVEV (reference sequence). CDR3 size: 13 residues. CDR3 protein: CASSLSTGNTIYF. The CDR3 DNA is TGTGCCAGCAGTTTATCTACCGGAAACACCATATATTTT.

The CDR3 DNA reads TGCGCCAGCAGCCAAGTTCCTCAGACAGCGGCCACCTTC. Translated: CASSQVPQTAATF. V and J are TRBV4-3 and TRBJ1-2, with D perhaps matching TRBD1 (5 bases). V lost 1 base and J 13 bases, leaving 16 bases between the germline ends. Germline lookup yields CDR1 LGHNA and CDR2 YSLEER. The CDR3 is 13 residues long.

This rearrangement joins TRBV6-5 to TRBJ2-1; maybe TRBD2 (6 bases). The ends were cut back, 2 bases at V and 0 bases at J, with 11 bases in the middle. The V gene's germline CDR1 is MNHEY and CDR2 SVGAGI. The CDR3 spans 16 residues. CDR3 residues: CASSYGLANSYNEQFF. CDR3 DNA: TGTGCCAGCAGTTACGGCCTAGCGAACTCCTACAATGAGCAGTTCTTC.

The gene calls are TRBV27 and TRBJ2-3; 9 bases agree with TRBD2. After removal of 3 bases from V and 2 bases from J, the junction contained 6 bases not matched to a gene. CDR1 is MNHEY and CDR2 is SMNVEV in the germline V gene (reference sequence). The CDR3 contains 16 residues. The CDR3 protein is CASSFEASGTTDTQYF. The CDR3 DNA sequence: TGTGCCAGCAGTTTCGAGGCTAGCGGGACCACAGATACGCAGTATTTT.

A single count supports this clone. This chain links TRBV9 with TRBJ2-5; 8 nucleotides agree with TRBD2. Germline lookup yields CDR1 SGDLS and CDR2 YYNGEE. Trimming removed 4 bases from V and 4 bases from J; junction bases left unmatched: 24. The CDR3 runs 20 residues. The CDR3 DNA reads as TGTGCCAGCAGCCACCCCACGGTGACTAGCGCTCCCGAGACCACAGAGACCCAGTACTTC. As protein: CASSHPTVTSAPETTETQYF.